Listed here are 20 T cell receptor beta chains from one sample, sequenced in a study of regulatory T cells in long-lasting Graves disease (dated by TCRdb to the early 2020s). Library preparation was by multiplex PCR. The sequencer was an Illumina HiSeq 4000. iRepertoire HTBI primers and Arm-PCR amplification of CDR3 regions were used to construct TCR beta libraries. TCRdb applied fastp at Q25 and MiXCR to the public reads, then kept only in-frame beta chains. Entries that share a CDR3 protein sequence are merged under the most common genes and DNA. The sample yields 250,000 or so distinct CDR3 sequences; around 20% were counted once. Around 14% of the sample rests with the top ten. Explained via the paper, the time point label denotes: newly diagnosed GD, antithyroid drugs for less than 3 months. For both TCR sequencing and RNA sequencing, RNA was extracted from PBMCs using TRIzol. Material: peripheral blood mononuclear cells (PBMCs), obtained at new diagnosis, from a patient treated with antithyroid drugs. The receptor source for this set is a female donor with Graves disease.

The V call is TRBV7-9, the J call TRBJ2-1; 9 positions agree with TRBD1. With V trimmed by 5 bases and J by 3 bases, 11 bases remained unmatched. Germline assignment: CDR1 SEHNR and CDR2 FQNEAQ (reference sequence). CDR3 length: 17 residues. This CDR3 reads CASSRGTGTGFYNEQFF. In nucleotides, the CDR3 is TGTGCCAGCAGCCGAGGGACCGGGACAGGGTTCTACAATGAGCAGTTCTTC.

The rearrangement links TRBV4-1 to TRBJ2-7; D is unresolved. CDR1 is MGHRA and CDR2 is YSYEKL in the germline V gene. The CDR3 has 14 residues. Trimming took off 0 bases at V and 7 bases at J, with 13 bases between the two ends. In DNA form, the CDR3 reads TGCGCCAGCAGCCAAGAGGTAGCCTCTTGGGAGCAGTACTTC. It yields the protein CASSQEVASWEQYF.

This clonotype came up many times. The J gene is TRBJ2-5, the V gene TRBV7-8; the D is unclear. The V and J ends lost 3 bases and 5 bases respectively, with 10 bases between them. The CDR3 loop spans 13 amino acids. CDR1 SGHVS and CDR2 FQNEAQ come from the germline V gene. The CDR3 region is CASSFYLGETQYF. The CDR3, as DNA: TGTGCCAGCAGCTTTTACCTCGGGGAGACCCAGTACTTC.

At least ten counts were recorded for this clonotype. This chain links TRBV7-2 with TRBJ2-1; maybe TRBD2 (6 bases). Trimming stripped 5 bases from V and 4 bases from J, with 18 bases between. CDR1 SGHTA and CDR2 FQGNSA come from the germline V gene. The CDR3 loop spans 16 amino acids. The CDR3 nucleotides are TGTGCCAGCAGCCCATTCGTTGGAGGGGCGTACAATGAGCAGTTCTTC. Protein: CASSPFVGGAYNEQFF.

This clonotype was detected many times. The V gene is TRBV6-2 or TRBV6-3, the J gene TRBJ2-7; 8 bases align to TRBD1. V shed 2 bases, J shed 0 bases, and the junction held 12 bases outside the gene matches. Looked up from germline, CDR1 is MNHEY and CDR2 is SVGEGT. The CDR3 length is 18 residues. CDR3 DNA sequence: TGTGCCAGCAGTTACGAAGTAGACAGGGGAATCTTCTCCTACGAGCAGTACTTC. Its translation is CASSYEVDRGIFSYEQYF.

This clonotype showed up many times. V gene TRBV20-1 combines with J gene TRBJ2-7; 9 bases match TRBD1. CDR1 and CDR2 (germline): DFQATT, SNEGSKA (reference sequence). CDR3 size: 14 residues. With 6 bases clipped from V and 2 bases from J, the junction kept 8 bases outside the gene matches. The CDR3 nucleotides are TGCAGTGCGCGATCACGACAGGGGGCCTACGAGCAGTACTTC. Amino acid sequence: CSARSRQGAYEQYF.

The gene calls are TRBV6-1 and TRBJ2-3; D unresolved. Germline assignment: CDR1 MNHNS and CDR2 SASEGT. V lost 5 bases to trimming and J lost 13 bases, with 13 bases between them. The CDR3 loop spans 11 amino acids. The CDR3 sequence is CASSHRNIEYF. The CDR3, as DNA: TGTGCCAGCAGTCACCGGAATATAGAGTATTTT.

This clonotype showed up many times. This sequence joins TRBV10-2 and TRBJ2-7; 10 nucleotides line up with TRBD2. The junction had 7 bases not matched to a gene; V was cut back by 8 bases and J by 3 bases. The CDR3 contains 14 residues. Germline assignment: CDR1 WSHSY and CDR2 SAAADI. The CDR3 loop reads CASLIAGGFYEQYF. In DNA form, the CDR3 reads TGCGCCAGCCTAATAGCGGGAGGTTTCTACGAGCAGTACTTC.

The rearrangement joins TRBV5-6 to TRBJ1-5; no reliable D call. CDR1 and CDR2 from the germline V gene are SGHDT and YYEEEE. The ends were cut back, 3 bases at V and 6 bases at J, with 13 bases in the middle. The length of the CDR3 is 14 residues. The DNA of the CDR3 is TGTGCCAGCAGCTGGGGTAGGAGAGGTCAGCCCCAGCATTTT. Amino acid sequence: CASSWGRRGQPQHF.

This clonotype was seen repeatedly, ten times or more. This chain uses TRBV5-1 with TRBJ2-2, with TRBD1 identical over 9 bases. There are 15 residues in the CDR3. The germline gives CDR1 SGHRS, CDR2 YFSETQ. With V trimmed by 4 bases and J by 4 bases, 5 bases remained unmatched. CDR3 sequence (DNA): TGCGCCAGCAGCCGAGGACAGGGGACCACCGGGGAGCTGTTTTTT. It specifies CASSRGQGTTGELFF.

In its sample, this clonotype was seen many times. The J gene is TRBJ2-7, the V gene TRBV6-5; D may match TRBD1 or TRBD2 (5 bases each). The CDR3 length is 13 residues. Trimming took 0 bases from V and 7 from J, leaving 10 bases between them. Germline CDR1 reads MNHEY; CDR2 reads SVGAGI. This CDR3 is CASSYSGGKEQYF. CDR3 in DNA: TGTGCCAGCAGTTACTCTGGGGGTAAGGAGCAGTACTTC.

This clonotype was seen at least ten times. The rearrangement joins TRBV7-2 to TRBJ1-4; D is possibly TRBD1 (5 bases). The CDR3 contains 14 residues. Germline CDR1 SGHTA, CDR2 FQGNSA. Trimming pared 5 bases from V and 14 bases from J, leaving 21 bases between. CDR3 protein: CASSPTAKGIFLFF. DNA of the CDR3: TGTGCCAGCAGCCCGACAGCAAAGGGGATTTTTCTGTTTTTT. Looking up the rest from reference TRBV7-2 and TRBJ1-4 gives the full variable domain: GAGVSQSPSNKVTEKGKDVELRCDPISGHTALYWYRQSLGQGLEFLIYFQGNSAPDKSGLPSDRFSAERTGGSVSTLTIQRTQQEDSAVYLCASSPTAKGIFLFFGSGTQLSVL.

This clonotype was observed at least ten times. V gene TRBV28 combines with J gene TRBJ1-4, with D hard to call. CDR3 length: 15 amino acids. V was pared by 4 bases and J by 0 bases, with 9 bases between. CDR1 and CDR2 (germline): MDHEN, SYDVKM. The CDR3 bases are TGTGCCAGCAGTTCCCACATTGCAACTAATGAAAAACTGTTTTTT. It encodes CASSSHIATNEKLFF.

This clonotype occurred many times. The chain has TRBV2 and TRBJ2-7, with 8 bases aligning to TRBD2. This CDR3 has 14 residues. After removal of 6 bases from V and 3 bases from J, the junction contained 7 bases not matched to a gene. Per germline, CDR1 SNHLY and CDR2 FYNNEI. CDR3 loop: CASRLAGPVYEQYF. The CDR3 region has the DNA TGTGCCAGCAGGTTAGCGGGGCCGGTCTACGAGCAGTACTTC.

At least ten counts were recorded for this clonotype. The chain combines TRBV12-3 or TRBV12-4 with TRBJ2-2; no clear D gene. V lost 4 bases to trimming and J lost 0 bases, with 9 bases between them. The CDR3 totals 15 residues. The CDR3 is CASSSMIANTGELFF. DNA of the CDR3: TGTGCCAGCAGTTCAATGATCGCGAACACCGGGGAGCTGTTTTTT.

This clonotype has at least ten counts. The V call is TRBV6-2 or TRBV6-3, the J call TRBJ1-5, with 7 bases lining up with TRBD1. V dropped 5 bases and J dropped 5; count of bases not matched to a gene: 9. CDR1 and CDR2 from the germline V gene are MNHEY and SVGEGT. The CDR3 covers 15 residues. The CDR3 sequence: CASSTDREVDQPQHF. As DNA, the CDR3 is TGTGCCAGCAGTACCGACAGGGAGGTAGATCAGCCCCAGCATTTT.

The genes are TRBV28 and TRBJ2-2; 12 nucleotides align to TRBD1. Trimming cost V 6 bases and J 7 bases; bases outside gene matches: 3. Looked up from germline, CDR1 is MDHEN and CDR2 is SYDVKM. This CDR3 is 14 amino acids long. The CDR3 spells CASRGQGANGELFF. DNA for the CDR3: TGTGCCAGCAGGGGACAGGGGGCGAACGGGGAGCTGTTTTTT.

The V gene is TRBV12-5, the J gene TRBJ2-1, with 7 nucleotides matching TRBD2. With V trimmed by 1 base and J by 5 bases, 8 bases remained unmatched. The germline V gene encodes CDR1 LGHNT and CDR2 FRNRAP. The CDR3 totals 16 residues. CDR3 region: CASGLGVAGVDNEQFF. The CDR3 bases are TGTGCTAGTGGTTTGGGAGTCGCGGGAGTGGACAATGAGCAGTTCTTC.

V is TRBV28 and J is TRBJ2-1; the match to TRBD1 covers 11 bases. Looked up from germline, CDR1 is MDHEN and CDR2 is SYDVKM. The CDR3 contains 16 residues. V was pared by 8 bases and J by 5 bases, with 11 bases of the junction left unmatched. This CDR3 is CASQISGQGADNEQFF. CDR3 sequence (DNA): TGTGCCAGCCAAATATCAGGACAGGGGGCGGACAATGAGCAGTTCTTC. Full variable domain (outside the CDR3, taken from reference TRBV28 and TRBJ2-1): DVKVTQSSRYLVKRTGEKVFLECVQDMDHENMFWYRQDPGLGLRLIYFSYDVKMKEKGDIPEGYSVSREKKERFSLILESASTNQTSMYLCASQISGQGADNEQFFGPGTRLTVL.

This clonotype was recorded a few times. The chain carries TRBV5-1 and TRBJ2-1, with D unclear. This CDR3 contains 14 residues. Trimming pared 0 bases from V and 4 bases from J, leaving 8 bases between. The V gene's germline CDR1 is SGHRS and CDR2 YFSETQ. The CDR3 sequence: CASSLEAGYNEQFF. The CDR3 bases are TGCGCCAGCAGCTTGGAGGCCGGGTACAATGAGCAGTTCTTC.